This is a list of T cell receptor beta chains from one sample in a study of blood T cell repertoires in COVID-19. This table comes from immunoSEQ multiplex PCR, and its TCRdb copy is limited to in-frame clones, with some not included. The sample contains over 300,000 clones, around four fifths of which appear only once. The sample comprised peripheral blood. The receptors originated from a woman aged 45-65 years with acute or convalescent COVID-19. Each CDR3 is given with its conserved first and last residue. D genes are given only for firm matches. The size field is filled for only some rows; it gives once, few, many or a size class.

TRBJ1-5 TRBV3-1/TRBV3-2 NA NA CASSQDRTQPQHF TGTGCCAGCAGCCAAGATCGGACACAGCCCCAGCATTTT
TRBJ1-1 TRBV5-4 NA NA CASSLAKLRGENTEAFF TGTGCCAGCAGCTTGGCCAAGTTGCGGGGGGAGAACACTGAAGCTTTCTTT
TRBJ1-2 TRBV5-4 NA NA CASSLASTGNYGYTF TGTGCCAGCAGCTTGGCTTCTACAGGCAACTATGGCTACACCTTC
TRBJ2-6 TRBV7-2 once NA CASSLLVSGANVLTF TGTGCCAGCAGCCTTCTAGTCTCTGGGGCCAACGTCCTGACTTTC
TRBJ1-2 TRBV24-1 NA NA CATSDPDSYGYTF TGTGCCACCAGTGATCCGGACAGCTATGGCTACACCTTC
TRBJ1-2 TRBV19 NA NA CASSEQGNYGYTF TGTGCCAGTAGCGAACAGGGAAACTATGGCTACACCTTC
TRBJ1-1 TRBV5-1 NA TRBD1 CASSFTGDPNTEAFF TGCGCCAGCAGCTTTACAGGGGATCCGAACACTGAAGCTTTCTTT
TRBJ1-6 TRBV3-1/TRBV3-2 once TRBD1 CASSQDRGTENSPLHF TGTGCCAGCAGCCAAGACAGGGGGACGGAGAATTCACCCCTCCACTTT
TRBJ1-5 TRBV15 NA TRBD1 CATSRDFTGASSNQPQHF TGTGCCACTAGCAGAGATTTTACAGGGGCGAGCAGCAATCAGCCCCAGCATTTT
TRBJ2-1 TRBV6-5 NA TRBD2 CASSRGVYNEQFF TGTGCCAGCAGCCGGGGGGTCTACAATGAGCAGTTCTTC
TRBJ1-2 TRBV15 NA TRBD1 CATSRVRDSFYGYTF TGTGCCACCAGCAGAGTCCGGGACAGCTTCTATGGCTACACCTTC
TRBJ1-3 TRBV24-1 NA NA CATSDFGGIGNTIYF TGTGCCACCAGTGATTTTGGAGGGATCGGAAACACCATATATTTT
TRBJ1-2 TRBV5-1 NA TRBD1 CASSPDAGQGYYGYTF TGCGCCAGCAGCCCCGACGCGGGACAGGGGTACTATGGCTACACCTTC
TRBJ2-5 TRBV7-3 NA TRBD2 CASSPTSGSGETQYF TGTGCCAGCAGCCCGACTAGCGGGAGCGGGGAGACCCAGTACTTC
TRBJ2-7 TRBV15 NA TRBD2 CATRKGGSSYEQYF TGTGCCACGAGAAAGGGCGGGAGCTCCTACGAGCAGTACTTC
TRBJ1-6 TRBV7-2 NA NA CASSLDLPPLHF TGTGCCAGCAGCTTAGATCTCCCACCCCTCCACTTT
TRBJ2-1 TRBV24-1 NA TRBD2 CATSDPMAGVDEQFF TGTGCCACCAGTGACCCGATGGCGGGGGTCGACGAGCAGTTCTTC
TRBJ1-4 TRBV15 NA TRBD1 CATRRTGTDNEKLFF TGTGCCACCCGCAGAACTGGGACAGATAATGAAAAACTGTTTTTT
TRBJ2-5 TRBV7-9 NA NA CASSGIQGSQETQYF TGTGCCAGCAGCGGAATACAGGGTTCGCAAGAGACCCAGTACTTC
TRBJ2-7 TRBV7-2 NA TRBD2 CASSLFGASGSYEQYF TGTGCCAGCAGCTTATTCGGGGCTAGCGGGAGTTACGAGCAGTACTTC
TRBJ1-2 TRBV5-1 NA NA CASSLGQHDYGYTF TGCGCCAGCAGCTTGGGACAGCATGACTATGGCTACACCTTC
TRBJ2-1 TRBV5-1 once TRBD2 CASSLDTSGYNEQFF TGCGCCAGCAGCTTGGATACTAGCGGGTACAATGAGCAGTTCTTC